These T cell receptor beta chains were read from a single sample in a study of cytomegalovirus exposure and HLA in healthy donors. Only in-frame clones appear in the TCRdb table, and some are missing; sequencing was by immunoSEQ multiplex PCR. Of around 53,000 clones in the sample, 82% were seen once. Sequencing used PBMCs. The receptors shown here come from a man aged 45-65 years in good health and CMV-seronegative. The CDR3 runs from the conserved cysteine through the conserved F or W. The order of the fields is CDR3 DNA, CDR3 protein, J gene, D gene, V gene, clone size. D genes are given only for firm matches. Clone size is stated in some rows and not others, as once, few, many or a class when expanded.

DNA: TGTGCCAGCAGCCCCCAACTAGCGGGGGGACTAACTAGCACAGATACGCAGTATTTT
CDR3: CASSPQLAGGLTSTDTQYF
J: TRBJ2-3
D: TRBD2
V: TRBV2
size: -

DNA: TGTGCCAGTACCCAAGGTGGAGGTTCGAGGGAGACCCAGTACTTC
CDR3: CASTQGGGSRETQYF
J: TRBJ2-5
D: -
V: TRBV19
size: -

DNA: TGTGCCAGCAGACCCCCGGACAGGGGGTTGTACGAGCAGTACTTC
CDR3: CASRPPDRGLYEQYF
J: TRBJ2-7
D: TRBD1
V: TRBV6-5
size: once

DNA: TGTGCCAGCACTCCCCTATTTACGGGCTCTGGGGCCAACGTCCTGACTTTC
CDR3: CASTPLFTGSGANVLTF
J: TRBJ2-6
D: -
V: TRBV27
size: -

DNA: TGTGCCAGCAGGCGGACTAGCGGTGACACCGGGGAGCTGTTTTTT
CDR3: CASRRTSGDTGELFF
J: TRBJ2-2
D: TRBD2
V: TRBV28
size: -

DNA: TGTGCCAGTAGTAATACAACAAGTCTTCTCCGCGGCTATGGCTACACCTTC
CDR3: CASSNTTSLLRGYGYTF
J: TRBJ1-2
D: -
V: TRBV19
size: -

DNA: TGTGCCAGCAGTCACGCGGACAGGGGATTCACTGAAGCTTTCTTT
CDR3: CASSHADRGFTEAFF
J: TRBJ1-1
D: TRBD1
V: TRBV6-5
size: -

DNA: TGTGCCAGCAGCCCGCTAGCGGGAAAAGAGACCCAGTACTTC
CDR3: CASSPLAGKETQYF
J: TRBJ2-5
D: TRBD2
V: TRBV6-5
size: -

DNA: TGTGCCAGCAGCTCCAGGCGGAACACCGGGGAGCTGTTTTTT
CDR3: CASSSRRNTGELFF
J: TRBJ2-2
D: -
V: TRBV7-2
size: -

DNA: TGTGCCAGCAGTGAACCTGGTGTGAGGGTGGATCAGCCCCAGCATTTT
CDR3: CASSEPGVRVDQPQHF
J: TRBJ1-5
D: -
V: TRBV6-1
size: once

DNA: TGCGCCAGCAGTTTTGGGGCGGCGACCTACGAGCAGTACTTC
CDR3: CASSFGAATYEQYF
J: TRBJ2-7
D: -
V: TRBV5-1
size: -

DNA: TGTGCCAGCAGTAACACCCCGAACACTGAAGCTTTCTTT
CDR3: CASSNTPNTEAFF
J: TRBJ1-1
D: -
V: TRBV9
size: -

DNA: TGTGCCAGCAAGTCAGGGGGAGAGACCCAGTACTTC
CDR3: CASKSGGETQYF
J: TRBJ2-5
D: TRBD1
V: TRBV2
size: few

DNA: TGTGCCAGCAGCGCCGGGGGACAGGGGTGGTCCTACAATGAGCAGTTCTTC
CDR3: CASSAGGQGWSYNEQFF
J: TRBJ2-1
D: TRBD1
V: TRBV9
size: -

DNA: TGCGCCAGCAGCCCACAGACACAGTTGGGTGAAAAACTGTTTTTT
CDR3: CASSPQTQLGEKLFF
J: TRBJ1-4
D: -
V: TRBV4-1
size: few

DNA: TGTGCCAGCAGCTCCAACACAGGGGGGATTTCACCCCTCCACTTT
CDR3: CASSSNTGGISPLHF
J: TRBJ1-6
D: TRBD1
V: TRBV7-2
size: -

DNA: TGCGCCAGCAGCTCCGAGGGAAGGAATGAGCAGTTCTTC
CDR3: CASSSEGRNEQFF
J: TRBJ2-1
D: -
V: TRBV5-1
size: -

DNA: TGTGCCAGCAGTCGGGACAGGGGGTTAGATACGCAGTATTTT
CDR3: CASSRDRGLDTQYF
J: TRBJ2-3
D: TRBD1
V: TRBV6-5
size: -